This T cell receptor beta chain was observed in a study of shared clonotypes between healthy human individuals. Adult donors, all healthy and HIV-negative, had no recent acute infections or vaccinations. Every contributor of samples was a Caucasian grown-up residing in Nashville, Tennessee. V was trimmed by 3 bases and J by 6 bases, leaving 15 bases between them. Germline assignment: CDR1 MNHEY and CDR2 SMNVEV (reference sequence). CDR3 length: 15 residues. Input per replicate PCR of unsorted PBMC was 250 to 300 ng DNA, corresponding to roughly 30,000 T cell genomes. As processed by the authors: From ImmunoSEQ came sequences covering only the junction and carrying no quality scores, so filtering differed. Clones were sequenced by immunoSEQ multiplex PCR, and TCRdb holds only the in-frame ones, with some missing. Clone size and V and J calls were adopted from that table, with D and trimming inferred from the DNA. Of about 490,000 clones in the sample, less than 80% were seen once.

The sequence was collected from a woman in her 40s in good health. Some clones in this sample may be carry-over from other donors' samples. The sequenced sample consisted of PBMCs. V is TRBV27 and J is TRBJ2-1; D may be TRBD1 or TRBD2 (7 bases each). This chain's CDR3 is CASSFRGGTRNEQFF. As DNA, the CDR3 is TGTGCCAGCAGTTTCAGGGGGGGGACTCGCAATGAGCAGTTCTTC.